Listed here are 19 T cell receptor beta chains from one sample, sequenced in a study of blood T cell repertoires in COVID-19. Assay: immunoSEQ multiplex PCR; the TCRdb copy retains only in-frame clones and omits some. The profile shows about 240,000 clones, approximately 78% of them singletons. The specimen sequenced was peripheral blood. These receptors were taken from a woman younger than 35 with acute or convalescent COVID-19.

The V and J genes are TRBV4-3 and TRBJ2-3; D remains ambiguous. Trimming cost V 5 bases and J 6 bases, with 12 bases left between them. This CDR3 has 13 amino acids. Per the germline V gene, CDR1 is LGHNA and CDR2 is YSLEER. Written as DNA, the CDR3 is TGCGCCAGCAGCGGGCAGAGTGGGGATACGCAGTATTTT. It is translated as CASSGQSGDTQYF.

The chain employs TRBV7-2 and TRBJ2-7; TRBD2 aligns across 8 bases. From germline, CDR1 is SGHTA and CDR2 FQGNSA. The trim removed 1 base at V and 0 bases at J, leaving 5 bases unmatched. This CDR3 has 16 residues. CDR3 amino acids: CASSLGALAGSYEQYF. In DNA form, the CDR3 reads TGTGCCAGCAGCTTAGGGGCGCTAGCGGGCTCCTACGAGCAGTACTTC.

This sequence joins TRBV5-1 and TRBJ2-7; 12 bases agree with TRBD2. Unmatched junction bases numbered 8, after V lost 2 bases and J lost 2 bases. The CDR3 is 17 amino acids. Germline V CDR1 and CDR2: SGHRS, YFSETQ. CDR3 amino acids: CASSLSLAGGTTYEQYF. CDR3 nucleotide sequence: TGCGCCAGCAGCTTAAGCCTAGCGGGAGGGACAACCTACGAGCAGTACTTC.

The V gene is TRBV18, the J gene TRBJ2-7; D may be TRBD1 (6 bases). This CDR3 is 12 amino acids long. The germline CDR1 and CDR2 sequences are KGHSH and LQKENI. V was trimmed by 2 bases and J by 5 bases, leaving 7 bases between them. CDR3 loop: CASSPTGHEQYF. CDR3 DNA: TGTGCCAGCTCACCAACAGGGCACGAGCAGTACTTC.

V usage is TRBV30 and J usage is TRBJ1-5; 8 positions match TRBD1. Germline V gene sequence: CDR1 GTSNPN, CDR2 SVGIG (reference sequence). The CDR3 spans 17 residues. The junction had 14 bases not matched to a gene; V was cut back by 0 bases and J by 7 bases. CDR3: CAWSVGSPGGSGQPQHF. The CDR3 DNA sequence: TGTGCCTGGAGTGTAGGGTCGCCAGGGGGCAGCGGGCAGCCCCAGCATTTT.

This CDR3 reads CASNAREGAEAFF. The CDR3 DNA reads as TGTGCCAGCAACGCCCGGGAGGGGGCTGAAGCTTTCTTT. The chain recombines TRBV3-1 (or the pseudogene TRBV3-2) with TRBJ1-1; tentative D call: TRBD1 (6 bases). Trimming shortened V by 7 bases and J by 6 bases, and 15 bases separated the two germline ends. CDR3 length: 13 residues. The germline CDR1 and CDR2 sequences are LGHDT and YNNKEL (reference sequence).

The chain has TRBV18 and TRBJ2-5; 9 bases map to TRBD2. From germline, CDR1 is KGHSH and CDR2 LQKENI. The CDR3 has 14 amino acids. J gave up 7 bases and V 2 bases, and 5 bases lay outside the gene matches. The CDR3 DNA sequence: TGTGCCAGCTCACCAACGGGACTAGCCGGGACCCAGTACTTC. It codes for CASSPTGLAGTQYF.

The chain couples TRBV4-3 to TRBJ2-7, with D possibly matching TRBD1 (6 bases). Trimming removed 0 bases at V and 4 bases at J, with 13 bases between. The CDR3 consists of 15 residues. Germline V gene sequence: CDR1 LGHNA, CDR2 YSLEER. CDR3 nucleotides: TGCGCCAGCAGCCAAGACAGGGGCCACTATTACGAGCAGTACTTC. Amino acids: CASSQDRGHYYEQYF.

In this sample, this clone turned up once. This may come from a read error, since a much larger clone is one base off. The CDR3 loop is CASSPSGRASYEQYF. The CDR3 DNA sequence: TGTGCCAGCAGCCCAAGCGGGAGGGCCTCCTACGAGCAGTACTTC. V is TRBV13 and J is TRBJ2-7, with 10 positions matching TRBD2. The germline V gene has CDR1 PRHDT and CDR2 FYEKMQ (reference sequence). The CDR3 has 15 residues. The trim removed 5 bases at V and 0 bases at J, leaving 4 bases unmatched.

The CDR3 spells CASNRDRGETQYF. In DNA form, the CDR3 reads TGCGCCAGCAACCGGGACAGGGGAGAGACCCAGTACTTC. The chain is built from TRBV4-3 and TRBJ2-5; 10 bases align to TRBD1. Germline CDR1 and CDR2: LGHNA and YSLEER. V lost 7 bases and J lost 4; bases outside the gene matches: 3. This CDR3 comprises 13 residues.

The chain employs TRBV28 and TRBJ2-7; TRBD1 aligns across 7 bases. CDR3 length: 16 residues. Germline V gene lookup returns CDR1 MDHEN and CDR2 SYDVKM. The V segment lost 6 bases and the J segment 1 base; nucleotides outside the gene matches: 12. The CDR3 spells CASRHNNRDRSYEQYF. The CDR3 DNA follows: TGTGCCAGCAGACACAACAATCGGGACAGATCCTACGAGCAGTACTTC.

The chain employs TRBV3-1 (or the pseudogene TRBV3-2) and TRBJ1-5; D is unclear. The V and J ends lost 1 base and 5 bases respectively, with 12 bases between them. The CDR3 covers 15 residues. Germline-derived CDR1 and CDR2 are LGHDT and YNNKEL (reference sequence). The CDR3 sequence: CASSQGAQAYQPQHF. In DNA, the CDR3 is TGTGCCAGCAGCCAAGGGGCCCAAGCCTATCAGCCCCAGCATTTT.

The CDR3, as DNA: TGTGCCAGCAGCAGAACCGGGACAGTAATCAATGAGCAGTTCTTC. Its translation is CASSRTGTVINEQFF. The chain couples TRBV9 to TRBJ2-1; 7 bases are a match to TRBD1. The CDR3 loop spans 15 amino acids. Germline CDR1 and CDR2: SGDLS and YYNGEE. V dropped 4 bases and J dropped 6; count of bases not matched to a gene: 10.

This clone showed up just once. CDR3 sequence (DNA): TGTGCCAGCAGCATGGGACTAGTCCCCTACGAGCAGTACTTC. The encoded protein is CASSMGLVPYEQYF. The genes are TRBV5-6 and TRBJ2-7; TRBD2 matches at 8 bases. This CDR3 spans 14 amino acids. In germline, CDR1 is SGHDT, CDR2 YYEEEE. J gave up 2 bases and V 4 bases, and 5 bases lay outside the gene matches.

The genes are TRBV19 and TRBJ1-2; the D is unclear. Looked up from germline, CDR1 is LNHDA and CDR2 is SQIVND (reference sequence). Trimming left V 5 bases short and J 3 bases short, with 13 bases between. The CDR3 totals 14 residues. The CDR3 nucleotides read TGTGCCAGTAGTCCAATAACAGAATACTATGGCTACACCTTC. Its translation: CASSPITEYYGYTF.

The V gene is TRBV30, the J gene TRBJ1-2, with D possibly matching TRBD1 (6 bases). This CDR3 has 15 amino acids. Trimming cost V 3 bases and J 7 bases, with 21 bases left between them. From germline, CDR1 is GTSNPN and CDR2 SVGIG (reference sequence). The CDR3 protein is CAWSIGQGRSGGYTF. CDR3 DNA: TGTGCCTGGAGCATAGGCCAGGGGCGTTCCGGTGGCTACACCTTC.

The chain couples TRBV6-5 to TRBJ1-1; 10 nucleotides agree with TRBD1. The CDR3 runs to 14 residues. CDR1 and CDR2 from the germline V gene are MNHEY and SVGAGI. J gave up 6 bases and V 8 bases, and 9 bases lay outside the gene matches. CDR3 coding DNA: TGTGCCAGCGGGGGACAGGGGCACCGGGCTGAAGCTTTCTTT. Protein: CASGGQGHRAEAFF.

Note on this clone: A read error may account for a junction end that differs from germline. The rearrangement links TRBV7-7 to TRBJ2-2; 9 bases fit TRBD1. Germline CDR1 SSHAT, CDR2 FNYEAQ (reference sequence). This CDR3 spans 14 amino acids. The CDR3 sequence is CASSRTGATGELFF. CDR3 bases: TGTGCTAGCAGTCGGACAGGGGCCACCGGGGAGCTGTTTTTT.

The chain joins TRBV4-3 to TRBJ2-7; possible D gene TRBD1, 6 bases. V dropped 4 bases and J dropped 2 bases, with 12 bases sitting between them. Looked up from germline, CDR1 is LGHNA and CDR2 is YSLEER. There are 14 residues in the CDR3. In DNA form, the CDR3 reads TGCGCCAGCAGCCTAATCAGGGGAGCCTACGAGCAGTACTTC. Its protein product is CASSLIRGAYEQYF.